The source of this T cell receptor (beta chain) is a study of blood T cell repertoires in COVID-19. Clones were read by immunoSEQ multiplex PCR, and TCRdb kept only the in-frame ones, dropping some. This table holds under 100,000 clones, almost 95% found once. This clone was recorded a few times. This CDR3 region has 15 residues. Germline CDR1 SGHRS, CDR2 YFSETQ. V shed 4 bases and J shed 5 bases, with 19 bases lying between them. The sample taken for sequencing was peripheral blood. This TCR derives from a woman aged 60-70 years with active COVID-19. This chain connects TRBV5-1 to TRBJ2-7; tentative D call: TRBD1 (6 bases). The DNA for the CDR3 is TGCGCCAGCAGCAATATTGGGCAGGGGCGGAACGAGCAGTACTTC. Translating it yields CASSNIGQGRNEQYF. The variable domain in full, completed from reference TRBV5-1 and TRBJ2-7, reads KAGVTQTPRYLIKTRGQQVTLSCSPISGHRSVSWYQQTPGQGLQFLFEYFSETQRNKGNFPGRFSGRQFSNSRSEMNVSTLELGDSALYLCASSNIGQGRNEQYFGPGTRLTVT.